Listed below are T cell receptor beta chains from one sample, sequenced in a study of metastatic and nonmetastatic thyroid tumors. Using MiXCR, TCRdb reanalyzed the PCR reads. The top ten clones hold 22% of a sample with just over 30,000 clones, roughly a fifth of them seen once. The sequenced sample consisted of blood. These receptors originate from a female donor with papillary thyroid cancer or a benign thyroid nodule (not recorded which). Some clones in this sample may be carry-over from other donors' samples. The CDR3 runs from the conserved cysteine through the conserved F or W. The D gene is left open where the match is weak. Clone sizes are given selectively: once, few, many, or a class where the clone is expanded.

D gene	clone size	J gene	V gene	CDR3 protein	CDR3 DNA
.	many	TRBJ2-7	TRBV6-1	CASSGGISYEQYF	TGTGCCAGCAGTGGTGGAATCTCCTACGAGCAGTACTTC
.	many	TRBJ2-3	TRBV20-1	CSALVHSTDTQYF	TGCAGTGCCCTGGTCCATTCCACAGATACGCAGTATTTT
.	many	TRBJ2-7	TRBV5-6	CASSLLPDRSHEQYF	TGTGCCAGCAGCTTGCTTCCTGACAGAAGCCACGAGCAGTACTTC
.	many	TRBJ1-3	TRBV16	CASSQSASWGTGNTIYF	TGTGCCAGCAGCCAGTCTGCCTCATGGGGAACTGGAAACACCATATATTTT
TRBD2	many	TRBJ2-1	TRBV10-3	CAIRGTSGGDNEQFF	TGTGCCATCAGGGGGACTAGCGGGGGGGACAATGAGCAGTTCTTC
TRBD1	many	TRBJ1-1	TRBV7-3	CASSTDRVNPEAFF	TGTGCCAGCAGCACGGACAGGGTGAACCCTGAAGCTTTCTTT
.	many	TRBJ2-7	TRBV7-8	CASSRPEGQQYF	TGTGCCAGCAGCCGCCCCGAGGGACAGCAGTACTTC
.	few	TRBJ2-7	TRBV12-3/TRBV12-4	CASSPAPTYEQYF	TGTGCCAGCAGTCCGGCACCAACCTACGAGCAGTACTTC
TRBD2	.	TRBJ2-7	TRBV6-1	CASLTSGASYEQYF	TGTGCCAGCCTGACTAGCGGGGCTTCCTACGAGCAGTACTTC
.	.	TRBJ2-2	TRBV6-6	CASSYTIGPGGELFF	TGTGCCAGCAGTTATACCATAGGGCCGGGCGGGGAGCTGTTTTTT
TRBD2	few	TRBJ2-1	TRBV10-2	CASNDGTSGRHEQSF	TGCGCCAGCAATGACGGGACTAGCGGGAGACATGAGCAGTCCTTC
TRBD1	many	TRBJ1-2	TRBV20-1	CNCGTDVYGYTF	TGCAATTGCGGGACAGACGTTTATGGCTACACCTTC
TRBD2	.	TRBJ2-1	TRBV20-1	CSARDLAGTYNEQFF	TGCAGTGCTAGAGATCTAGCGGGAACCTACAATGAGCAGTTCTTC
.	few	TRBJ2-1	TRBV10-3	CAIREDSSNEQFF	TGTGCCATCAGGGAGGACAGCTCCAATGAGCAGTTCTTC
.	many	TRBJ1-6	TRBV7-3	CASSLMERPNSPLHF	TGTGCCAGCAGCTTAATGGAAAGGCCAAATTCACCCCTCCACTTT
TRBD2	.	TRBJ2-3	TRBV7-2	CASSLSSGKSQYF	TGTGCCAGCAGCTTATCTAGCGGGAAATCGCAGTATTTT
.	medium-sized	TRBJ1-2	TRBV6-1	CASSDDTGTGWGYGYTF	TGTGCCAGCAGTGACGATACGGGTACGGGATGGGGCTATGGCTACACCTTC
.	medium-sized	TRBJ2-3	TRBV12-3/TRBV12-4	CASSSWRAGITTYTQYF	TGTGCCAGCAGTTCCTGGCGCGCTGGGATCACCACATATACGCAGTATTTT
.	few	TRBJ1-3	TRBV6-5	CASSYSVGLPGNTIYF	TGTGCCAGCAGTTACTCAGTGGGGTTACCTGGAAACACCATATATTTT
.	many	TRBJ2-1	TRBV27	CASSRGANEQFF	TGTGCCAGCAGCCGAGGTGCGAATGAGCAGTTCTTC
.	many	TRBJ1-6	TRBV10-2	CASSEIQGSPLHF	TGCGCCAGCAGTGAGATACAGGGTTCACCCCTCCACTTT
TRBD2	few	TRBJ2-3	TRBV5-1	CASSLVPGLAGGPSTDTQYF	TGCGCCAGCAGCTTGGTCCCTGGACTAGCGGGGGGGCCAAGCACAGATACGCAGTATTTT
.	many	TRBJ1-2	TRBV19	CASSDSGRSHGYTF	TGTGCCAGTAGTGACTCAGGCAGGTCACATGGCTACACCTTC
.	many	TRBJ2-1	TRBV15	CATSRGIGWSSYNEQFF	TGTGCCACCAGCAGAGGGATTGGCTGGAGCTCCTACAATGAGCAGTTCTTC
TRBD1	.	TRBJ2-7	TRBV5-1	CASRWTGGPEQYF	TGCGCCAGCCGGTGGACAGGAGGACCCGAGCAGTACTTC
.	.	TRBJ1-1	TRBV11-1	CASSLGGRREAFF	TGTGCCAGCAGCTTGGGAGGGAGGCGTGAAGCTTTCTTT
.	.	TRBJ1-2	TRBV6-1	CASRRTSQGDYGYTF	TGTGCCAGCCGTAGGACTTCTCAAGGAGACTATGGCTACACCTTC
TRBD1	many	TRBJ2-5	TRBV24-1	CATSEGQGVRETQYF	TGTGCCACCAGTGAGGGACAGGGGGTCCGGGAGACCCAGTACTTC
TRBD2	few	TRBJ2-1	TRBV19	CASSRASGAYNEQFF	TGTGCCAGTAGTAGAGCTAGCGGGGCTTACAATGAGCAGTTCTTC
.	.	TRBJ2-7	TRBV4-3	CASSQEWGREFHEQYF	TGCGCCAGCAGCCAAGAGTGGGGGCGGGAGTTCCACGAGCAGTACTTC
TRBD1	.	TRBJ1-3	TRBV7-8	CASSSIQGGSDTIYF	TGTGCCAGCAGCTCCATCCAGGGGGGGTCTGACACCATATATTTT
TRBD2	once	TRBJ2-7	TRBV20-1	CSALGLAGERNF	TGCAGTGCACTGGGACTAGCGGGAGAGCGAAACTTC
TRBD2	large	TRBJ2-1	TRBV6-2/TRBV6-3	CASSYSLAGVNNEQFF	TGTGCCAGCAGTTACTCTCTAGCGGGGGTTAACAATGAGCAGTTCTTC
TRBD1	.	TRBJ1-2	TRBV20-1	CSATGTALMDGYTF	TGCAGTGCAACCGGGACAGCACTAATGGATGGCTACACCTTC
.	few	TRBJ2-1	TRBV11-1	CASSPSYSGTYNEQFF	TGTGCCAGCAGCCCCTCATATAGCGGAACCTACAATGAGCAGTTCTTC
TRBD1	many	TRBJ1-1	TRBV11-2	CAKTDREKTEAFF	TGTGCCAAAACAGACAGGGAGAAGACTGAAGCTTTCTTT
TRBD1	medium-sized	TRBJ1-5	TRBV19	CASTRGNQPQHF	TGTGCCAGTACCAGGGGGAATCAGCCCCAGCATTTT
.	many	TRBJ1-5	TRBV7-6	CASSLGAGVQPQHF	TGTGCCAGCAGCTTAGGGGCAGGTGTTCAGCCCCAGCATTTT
.	many	TRBJ2-7	TRBV7-2	CASSRRVGSGGEQYF	TGTGCCAGCAGCAGAAGGGTGGGCAGTGGGGGCGAGCAGTACTTC
.	many	TRBJ2-5	TRBV6-2/TRBV6-3	CASSYRPRGSQETQYF	TGTGCCAGCAGTTACAGGCCCCGGGGGAGCCAAGAGACCCAGTACTTC
.	few	TRBJ1-3	TRBV19	CATEPGPGNTIYF	TGTGCCACCGAACCGGGGCCTGGAAACACCATATATTTT
TRBD2	few	TRBJ2-5	TRBV19	CASTPGLAGGRVGETQYF	TGTGCCAGTACCCCAGGACTAGCGGGGGGCCGAGTCGGAGAGACCCAGTACTTC
.	many	TRBJ2-6	TRBV2	CASSWDGRSGANVLTF	TGTGCCAGCAGTTGGGACGGACGCTCTGGGGCCAACGTCCTGACTTTC
.	many	TRBJ2-7	TRBV19	CASGSWIEQYF	TGTGCCAGTGGGTCTTGGATCGAGCAGTACTTC
TRBD1	.	TRBJ1-5	TRBV7-9	CASSLGDRVQPQHF	TGTGCCAGCAGCTTAGGAGACAGGGTACAGCCCCAGCATTTT
.	many	TRBJ2-2	TRBV2	CASSDRAGNTGELFF	TGTGCCAGCAGTGACAGGGCGGGGAACACCGGGGAGCTGTTTTTT
TRBD1	medium-sized	TRBJ2-1	TRBV10-3	CAISTGGEGNEQFF	TGTGCCATCAGTACAGGGGGCGAAGGGAATGAGCAGTTCTTC
.	many	TRBJ1-5	TRBV7-8	CASSLTTSNQPQHF	TGTGCCAGCAGCCTTACGACAAGTAATCAGCCCCAGCATTTT
.	many	TRBJ1-2	TRBV4-1	CASSQVPSESNGYTF	TGCGCCAGCAGCCAAGTGCCCAGCGAGAGTAATGGATACACCTTC
.	many	TRBJ1-3	TRBV12-3/TRBV12-4	CASSSVNTIYF	TGTGCCAGCAGCTCCGTAAACACCATATATTTT
TRBD2	many	TRBJ2-2	TRBV11-2	CASSLDRAGGAENTGELFF	TGTGCCAGCAGCTTAGACCGGGCCGGGGGGGCGGAGAACACCGGGGAGCTGTTTTTT
.	many	TRBJ2-2	TRBV4-3	CASSQDPAGLRSGELFF	TGCGCCAGCAGCCAAGATCCAGCGGGCCTACGCTCCGGGGAGCTGTTTTTT
TRBD2	once	TRBJ2-2	TRBV4-3	CASSRGGSEELFF	TGCGCCAGCAGTCGGGGGGGAAGTGAGGAGCTGTTTTTT
.	few	TRBJ1-5	TRBV6-1	CASSRNQDWFNQPQHF	TGTGCCAGCAGCCGAAACCAGGACTGGTTTAATCAGCCCCAGCACTTT
.	.	TRBJ2-2	TRBV7-2	CASGIRNTGELFF	TGTGCCAGCGGGATCAGGAACACCGGGGAGCTGTTTTTT
.	many	TRBJ2-7	TRBV5-1	CASSLVWESSYEQYF	TGCGCCAGCAGCTTGGTTTGGGAGAGCTCCTACGAGCAGTACTTC
.	many	TRBJ2-5	TRBV12-3/TRBV12-4	CASSPGTGQETQYF	TGTGCCAGCAGTCCCGGGACGGGCCAAGAGACCCAGTACTTC
TRBD1	few	TRBJ2-4	TRBV12-3/TRBV12-4	CASSHAFYDRGDIQYF	TGTGCCAGCAGTCACGCTTTTTACGACAGGGGGGACATTCAGTACTTC